The rows below give T cell receptor beta chains drawn from one sample of a study of brain T cells in children with intractable seizures. The assay was immunoSEQ multiplex PCR, and TCRdb's table has in-frame clones only and misses some. The data contain hundreds of thousands of clones, 85% to 95% of them singletons. Sequenced here: peripheral blood, sampled roughly 5 months after surgery. These receptors originate from a boy less than two years old with tuberous sclerosis and intractable seizures. CDR3s include the opening cysteine and the closing phenylalanine or tryptophan. The D gene is left open where the match is weak. Some rows mark clone size as missing; the rest say once, few, many or name a class of expanded clone.

d_gene	len	v_gene	abundance	j_gene	CDR3aa	CDR3nt
TRBD2	17	TRBV28	.	TRBJ2-3	CASSLSKRDPFTDTQYF	TGTGCCAGCAGTTTATCTAAGCGGGACCCCTTCACAGATACGCAGTATTTT
TRBD2	15	TRBV7-9	.	TRBJ2-7	CASSLSGLAGGEQYF	TGTGCCAGCAGCCTGTCGGGACTAGCGGGGGGCGAGCAGTACTTC
.	16	TRBV19	.	TRBJ2-3	CASSFRQAVFTDTQYF	TGTGCCAGTAGTTTCCGACAGGCAGTTTTTACAGATACGCAGTATTTT
.	16	TRBV6-1	.	TRBJ2-1	CASSELRTEPYNEQFF	TGTGCCAGCAGCGAACTACGGACAGAGCCTTACAATGAGCAGTTCTTC
.	19	TRBV24-1	.	TRBJ2-1	CATSDRVTGFGSSYNEQFF	TGTGCCACCAGTGATAGAGTAACAGGGTTTGGAAGTTCCTACAATGAGCAGTTCTTC
.	15	TRBV5-5	once	TRBJ2-2	CASSPRELNTGELFF	TGTGCCAGCAGCCCCCGGGAACTGAACACCGGGGAGCTGTTTTTT
.	13	TRBV30	few	TRBJ2-3	CAWSVPETDTQYF	TGTGCCTGGAGTGTACCCGAGACAGATACGCAGTATTTT
.	15	TRBV10-3	.	TRBJ1-1	CAISESWLGNTEAFF	TGTGCCATCAGTGAGTCCTGGCTAGGGAACACTGAAGCTTTCTTT
.	15	TRBV5-6	.	TRBJ2-3	CASSLAVGTTDTQYF	TGTGCCAGCAGCTTGGCCGTGGGAACTACAGATACGCAGTATTTT
TRBD1	13	TRBV6-5	.	TRBJ1-2	CASSTETGRFYTF	TGTGCCAGCAGTACGGAGACAGGGAGATTCTACACCTTC
.	15	TRBV4-1	.	TRBJ2-5	CASSPLQGSGETQYF	TGCGCCAGCAGCCCCCTTCAGGGGAGTGGCGAGACCCAGTACTTC
TRBD1	12	TRBV27	.	TRBJ2-1	CASRNQGDEQFF	TGTGCCAGCAGGAATCAGGGGGATGAGCAGTTCTTC
TRBD2	21	TRBV4-2	.	TRBJ2-1	CASSPGTVGLAGAPGYNEQFF	TGTGCCAGCAGCCCTGGGACCGTAGGACTAGCGGGAGCCCCGGGTTACAATGAGCAGTTCTTC
TRBD2	14	TRBV20-1	.	TRBJ2-3	CSASGGGAVDTQYF	TGCAGTGCTAGTGGCGGGGGGGCGGTAGATACGCAGTATTTT
.	11	TRBV6-5	.	TRBJ1-1	CASSGNTEAFF	TGTGCCAGCAGCGGAAACACTGAAGCTTTCTTT
.	14	TRBV11-2	.	TRBJ1-2	CASSLGQGSYGYTF	TGTGCCAGCAGCTTAGGGCAGGGCTCCTATGGCTACACCTTC
.	15	TRBV5-1	.	TRBJ1-3	CASSLAGTAGNTIYF	TGCGCCAGCAGCTTGGCAGGGACCGCTGGAAACACCATATATTTT
.	14	TRBV2	.	TRBJ2-7	CASRERRDTYEQYF	TGTGCCAGCAGGGAACGCAGGGATACCTACGAGCAGTACTTC
TRBD2	13	TRBV29-1	.	TRBJ2-7	CSVSGSIRNEQYF	TGCAGCGTTAGCGGGAGCATAAGGAACGAGCAGTACTTC
.	18	TRBV11-2	.	TRBJ2-1	CASSLGGFSGDSYNEQFF	TGTGCCAGCAGCTTAGGTGGTTTCTCGGGAGATTCCTACAATGAGCAGTTCTTC
TRBD2	12	TRBV30	.	TRBJ2-1	CAWGLAVNEQFF	TGTGCCTGGGGACTAGCGGTCAATGAGCAGTTCTTC
.	11	TRBV3-1/TRBV3-2	.	TRBJ2-5	CASGTQETQYF	TGTGCCAGCGGGACTCAAGAGACCCAGTACTTC
.	16	TRBV6-1	few	TRBJ1-5	CASSEYGLGDNQPQHF	TGTGCCAGCAGTGAATATGGGCTGGGCGACAATCAGCCCCAGCATTTT
TRBD2	16	TRBV18	.	TRBJ2-1	CASSPSGTSGFYEQFF	TGTGCCAGCTCACCATCGGGGACTAGTGGTTTCTATGAGCAGTTCTTC
.	12	TRBV7-9	.	TRBJ2-7	CASSSNSYEQYF	TGTGCCAGCAGCTCGAACAGCTACGAGCAGTACTTC
.	16	TRBV28	.	TRBJ2-3	CASSLTGISRTDTQYF	TGTGCCAGCAGTTTAACAGGGATAAGTCGGACAGATACGCAGTATTTT
.	15	TRBV11-2	.	TRBJ2-5	CASSLIDYQGETQYF	TGTGCCAGCAGCTTGATAGACTATCAGGGGGAGACCCAGTACTTC
TRBD2	14	TRBV28	once	TRBJ2-5	CASSLAGAGETQYF	TGTGCCAGCAGTCTAGCGGGAGCAGGAGAGACCCAGTACTTC
.	14	TRBV9	.	TRBJ1-3	CASSPSGGGNTIYF	TGTGCCAGCAGCCCAAGCGGGGGAGGAAACACCATATATTTT
.	14	TRBV18	once	TRBJ2-3	CASSPRDAGDTQYF	TGTGCCAGCTCACCGCGGGACGCCGGAGATACGCAGTATTTT
.	13	TRBV24-1	.	TRBJ2-2	CATSGGGTGELFF	TGTGCCACCAGTGGTGGGGGCACCGGGGAGCTGTTTTTT
.	12	TRBV2	.	TRBJ2-5	CASSGGGETQYF	TGTGCCAGCAGTGGAGGAGGAGAGACCCAGTACTTC
.	17	TRBV27	.	TRBJ1-5	CASSPVGREDSNQPQHF	TGTGCCAGCAGTCCCGTCGGGAGGGAAGATAGCAATCAGCCCCAGCATTTT
.	13	TRBV6-2/TRBV6-3	.	TRBJ2-5	CASSSPYQETQYF	TGTGCCAGCAGTTCCCCGTACCAAGAGACCCAGTACTTC
.	17	TRBV6-7	.	TRBJ2-2	CASSYSSEARSTGELFF	TGTGCCAGCAGTTACTCTAGCGAGGCCCGGAGCACCGGGGAGCTGTTTTTT
.	14	TRBV27	.	TRBJ1-6	CASSLTVNNSPLHF	TGTGCCAGCAGCCTGACAGTGAATAATTCACCCCTCCACTTT
TRBD1	13	TRBV2	.	TRBJ2-7	CASTRTGLYEQYF	TGTGCCAGCACCAGGACAGGGCTATACGAGCAGTACTTC
.	15	TRBV2	.	TRBJ2-5	CASSTRGWDQETQYF	TGTGCCAGCAGTACGAGGGGGTGGGATCAAGAGACCCAGTACTTC
.	15	TRBV9	.	TRBJ1-5	CASSFGADSNQPQHF	TGTGCCAGCAGCTTTGGAGCGGATAGCAATCAGCCCCAGCATTTT
.	14	TRBV13	.	TRBJ2-3	CASSFDAHGDTQYF	TGTGCCAGCAGCTTTGACGCTCATGGGGATACGCAGTATTTT
TRBD1	11	TRBV27	.	TRBJ1-1	CASPRGRGAFF	TGTGCCAGTCCCCGGGGCAGGGGGGCTTTCTTT
TRBD2	15	TRBV12-5	.	TRBJ2-7	CASGLRLAESYEQYF	TGTGCTAGTGGTTTGAGGCTAGCGGAGTCCTACGAGCAGTACTTC
.	16	TRBV10-3	.	TRBJ2-5	CATTRTRDGGGETQYF	TGTGCCACCACTCGAACTAGGGACGGGGGAGGAGAGACCCAGTACTTC
.	15	TRBV7-9	.	TRBJ2-1	CASSPQEDGGRVRFF	TGTGCCAGCAGCCCCCAAGAGGACGGGGGCCGCGTCCGGTTCTTC
TRBD2	11	TRBV29-1	.	TRBJ2-7	CSARISGEQYF	TGCAGCGCTAGAATTAGCGGGGAGCAGTACTTC
TRBD1	15	TRBV24-1	few	TRBJ2-7	CATSEFGTAGGKQYF	TGTGCCACCAGTGAGTTCGGGACAGCAGGGGGAAAGCAGTACTTC